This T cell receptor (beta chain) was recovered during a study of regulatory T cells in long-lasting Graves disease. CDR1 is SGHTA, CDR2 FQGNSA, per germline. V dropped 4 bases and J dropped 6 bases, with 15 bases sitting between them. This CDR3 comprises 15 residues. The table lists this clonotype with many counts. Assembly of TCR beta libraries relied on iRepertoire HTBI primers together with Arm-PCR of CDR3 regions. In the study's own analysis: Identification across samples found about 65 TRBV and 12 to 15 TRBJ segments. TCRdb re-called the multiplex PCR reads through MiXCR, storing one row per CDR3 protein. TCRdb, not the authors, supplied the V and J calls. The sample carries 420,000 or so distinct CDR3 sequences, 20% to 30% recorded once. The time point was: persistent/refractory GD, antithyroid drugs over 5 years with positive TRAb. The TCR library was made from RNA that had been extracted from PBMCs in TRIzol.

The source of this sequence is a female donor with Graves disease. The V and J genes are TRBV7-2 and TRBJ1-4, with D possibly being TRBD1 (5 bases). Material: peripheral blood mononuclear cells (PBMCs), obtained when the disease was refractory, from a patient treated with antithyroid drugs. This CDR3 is CASSSGTGFDEKLFF. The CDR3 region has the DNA TGTGCCAGCAGCTCCGGGACGGGGTTTGATGAAAAACTGTTTTTT.